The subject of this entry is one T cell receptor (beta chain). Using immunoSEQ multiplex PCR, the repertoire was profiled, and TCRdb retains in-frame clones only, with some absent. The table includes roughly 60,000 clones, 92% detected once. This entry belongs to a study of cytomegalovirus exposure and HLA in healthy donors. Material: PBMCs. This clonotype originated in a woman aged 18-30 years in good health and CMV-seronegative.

CDR3 sequence (DNA): TGTGCCAGCAGCTTAGGGACAGTTTATAATTCACCCCTCCACTTT. Amino acids: CASSLGTVYNSPLHF. V is TRBV7-8 and J is TRBJ1-6; D possibly corresponds to TRBD1 (6 bases). V was clipped by 1 base and J by 4 bases, with 8 bases between them. The CDR3 is 15 residues long. Germline CDR1 SGHVS, CDR2 FQNEAQ.